This T cell receptor (beta chain) was captured in a study of blood T cell repertoires in COVID-19. Study overall: There were acute and convalescent COVID-19 samples, and they came from the United States, Italy and Spain. From T cells, B-cell-depleted T cells, or PBMCs came the material, which was cDNA or gDNA.

CDR3 length equals 13 residues. Germline loops: CDR1 MNHEY, CDR2 SMNVEV (reference sequence). Authors' methods: Cell counts per sample came from amplifying reference gene primers. Sequencing was performed with immunoSEQ multiplex PCR; in TCRdb, only in-frame clones are kept and a portion is missing. V, J and clone size were drawn from that table, and D and trimming were deduced from the DNA. The sample consists of 35,000 to 40,000 clones, 85% to 90% of them appearing once. This clone was seen a single time. Compared with germline, one end of the junction differs, possibly owing to a read error. This TCR came from a man between 60 and 75 years old with active or convalescent COVID-19. Material: peripheral blood. The genes are TRBV27 and TRBJ2-6; D is possibly TRBD1 (5 bases). The CDR3 here is CASRRTGANVLTF. CDR3 bases: TGTGCGAGCAGGCGGACAGGGGCCAACGTCCTGACTTTC. Looking up the rest from reference TRBV27 and TRBJ2-6 gives the full variable domain: EAQVTQNPRYLITVTGKKLTVTCSQNMNHEYMSWYRQDPGLGLRQIYYSMNVEVTDKGDVPEGYKVSRKEKRNFPLILESPSPNQTSLYFCASRRTGANVLTFGAGSRLTVL.